This T cell receptor beta chain was recovered during a study of cytomegalovirus exposure and HLA in healthy donors. General observations from the study: A few V segments could not be told apart, such as TRBV6-2 and TRBV6-3, and were left out.

Germline CDR1 reads KGHSH; CDR2 reads LQKENI. Germline trimming cut 6 bases from V and 2 bases from J; bases unmatched to any gene: 6. The CDR3 is 15 amino acids. With regard to this clone: As yet, its antigen is unknown.

With 60 Vbeta and 13 Jbeta primers, the PCR was carried out. Here immunoSEQ multiplex PCR was the method, and the copy in TCRdb shows in-frame clones only, minus some. The sample yields about 150,000 clones, more than 60% seen once. The rearrangement uses TRBV18 and TRBJ1-2; 10 bases are shared with TRBD1. The sequencing sample was made of PBMCs. The sequence came from a woman aged 35 to 49 in good health and CMV-seropositive. The CDR3: CASSEDRGQNYGYTF. The CDR3 nucleotides are TGTGCCAGCTCGGAAGACAGGGGGCAAAACTATGGCTACACCTTC. The variable domain in full, completed from reference TRBV18 and TRBJ1-2, reads NAGVMQNPRHLVRRRGQEARLRCSPMKGHSHVYWYRQLPEEGLKFMVYLQKENIIDESGMPKERFSAEFPKEGPSILRIQQVVRGDSAAYFCASSEDRGQNYGYTFGSGTRLTVV.